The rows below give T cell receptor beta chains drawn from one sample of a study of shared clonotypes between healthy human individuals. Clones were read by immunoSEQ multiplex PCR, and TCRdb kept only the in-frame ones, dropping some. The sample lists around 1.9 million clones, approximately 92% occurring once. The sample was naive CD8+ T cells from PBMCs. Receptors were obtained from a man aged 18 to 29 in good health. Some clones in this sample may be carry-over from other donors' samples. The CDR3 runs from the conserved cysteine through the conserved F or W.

CDR3 protein: CSVHLVDPGPYNEQFF; V gene: TRBV29-1; J gene: TRBJ2-1
CDR3 protein: CASSAPGTSGRDTGELFF; V gene: TRBV11-2; J gene: TRBJ2-2
CDR3 protein: CASSLLQGASSGSSYNEQFF; V gene: TRBV28; J gene: TRBJ2-1
CDR3 protein: CATATLGPMGEQYF; V gene: TRBV27; J gene: TRBJ2-7
CDR3 protein: CASSESLAGDTDTQYF; V gene: TRBV2; J gene: TRBJ2-3
CDR3 protein: CASSLGTVGMNTEAFF; V gene: TRBV4-1; J gene: TRBJ1-1
CDR3 protein: CASDTRSGRAADTQYF; V gene: TRBV13; J gene: TRBJ2-3
CDR3 protein: CASSLVKPDEQYF; V gene: TRBV5-1; J gene: TRBJ2-7
CDR3 protein: CASSPGPRGEQFF; V gene: TRBV10-1; J gene: TRBJ2-1
CDR3 protein: CASSSRPREGLNEQFF; V gene: TRBV7-3; J gene: TRBJ2-1
CDR3 protein: CASSLTQQGASYEQYF; V gene: TRBV27; J gene: TRBJ2-7
CDR3 protein: CASSLQGEGATEAFF; V gene: TRBV6-4; J gene: TRBJ1-1
CDR3 protein: CASSPGRVGTEAFF; V gene: TRBV7-6; J gene: TRBJ1-1
CDR3 protein: CASNSSGTSWDEQYF; V gene: TRBV6-6; J gene: TRBJ2-7
CDR3 protein: CASTNDRVSPYEQYF; V gene: TRBV28; J gene: TRBJ2-7
CDR3 protein: CASSRGTYGYTF; V gene: TRBV28; J gene: TRBJ1-2
CDR3 protein: CASSFIPGQGKYEQYF; V gene: TRBV5-1; J gene: TRBJ2-7
CDR3 protein: CASSLGLAGDKYEQYF; V gene: TRBV7-9; J gene: TRBJ2-7
CDR3 protein: CASRLARSSYNEQFF; V gene: TRBV6-5; J gene: TRBJ2-1
CDR3 protein: CASRSGTGFYGYTF; V gene: TRBV7-9; J gene: TRBJ1-2
CDR3 protein: CASTTTGTSGNTIYF; V gene: TRBV6-1; J gene: TRBJ1-3
CDR3 protein: CASSSSKGYTQETQYF; V gene: TRBV7-9; J gene: TRBJ2-5
CDR3 protein: CASSIVSGLAASYNEQFF; V gene: TRBV19; J gene: TRBJ2-1
CDR3 protein: CASGAAYEQYF; V gene: TRBV7-9; J gene: TRBJ2-7
CDR3 protein: CASSIGSATEQYF; V gene: TRBV19; J gene: TRBJ2-7
CDR3 protein: CSAEGDYYEQYF; V gene: TRBV29-1; J gene: TRBJ2-7
CDR3 protein: CASSGQVAYEQYF; V gene: TRBV19; J gene: TRBJ2-7
CDR3 protein: CASSLTGLGMNTEAFF; V gene: TRBV7-3; J gene: TRBJ1-1
CDR3 protein: CASSPRDPGKDYEQYF; V gene: TRBV7-9; J gene: TRBJ2-7
CDR3 protein: CASTRWGLNTEAFF; V gene: TRBV13; J gene: TRBJ1-1
CDR3 protein: CASSRGTRGNQPQHF; V gene: TRBV27; J gene: TRBJ1-5
CDR3 protein: CASNPGGEEQYF; V gene: TRBV28; J gene: TRBJ2-7
CDR3 protein: CASSVAGTGVSGELFF; V gene: TRBV9; J gene: TRBJ2-2
CDR3 protein: CASSVDVQNPSGANVLTF; V gene: TRBV9; J gene: TRBJ2-6
CDR3 protein: CASSRRQPERGNTIYF; V gene: TRBV7-8; J gene: TRBJ1-3
CDR3 protein: CASSLGRALYNEQFF; V gene: TRBV27; J gene: TRBJ2-1
CDR3 protein: CASSLRGATEAFF; V gene: TRBV27; J gene: TRBJ1-1
CDR3 protein: CAWSVDSLYSNQPQHF; V gene: TRBV30; J gene: TRBJ1-5
CDR3 protein: CASSLDRWYTEAFF; V gene: TRBV5-5; J gene: TRBJ1-1
CDR3 protein: CASSYTSGRSYEQYF; V gene: TRBV11-2; J gene: TRBJ2-7
CDR3 protein: CASSRWALNYEQYF; V gene: TRBV19; J gene: TRBJ2-7
CDR3 protein: CSVEGGRSYEQYF; V gene: TRBV29-1; J gene: TRBJ2-7
CDR3 protein: CASSGMDPLNEQFF; V gene: TRBV9; J gene: TRBJ2-1
CDR3 protein: CASSHPSGRVKNIQYF; V gene: TRBV7-8; J gene: TRBJ2-4
CDR3 protein: CASSLASLVGNEQFF; V gene: TRBV7-6; J gene: TRBJ2-1
CDR3 protein: CASSQGNTGELFF; V gene: TRBV2; J gene: TRBJ2-2
CDR3 protein: CASSLLRPTGANVLTF; V gene: TRBV14; J gene: TRBJ2-6
CDR3 protein: CASSSPTRDSYEQYF; V gene: TRBV28; J gene: TRBJ2-7
CDR3 protein: CASSAPQVAGAGSYNEQFF; V gene: TRBV9; J gene: TRBJ2-1
CDR3 protein: CASSLNSGIYYEQYF; V gene: TRBV5-1; J gene: TRBJ2-7
CDR3 protein: CASSQDRGDADTQYF; V gene: TRBV4-1; J gene: TRBJ2-3
CDR3 protein: CASSVVSTGAETFF; V gene: TRBV9; J gene: TRBJ2-1
CDR3 protein: CASSLLAGVPYNEQFF; V gene: TRBV6-5; J gene: TRBJ2-1
CDR3 protein: CASSSSGMDHEQYF; V gene: TRBV7-3; J gene: TRBJ2-7
CDR3 protein: CASSRGLEGTEAFF; V gene: TRBV28; J gene: TRBJ1-1